This TCR beta chain emerged from a study of blood T cell repertoires in COVID-19. On the study more broadly: There were acute and convalescent COVID-19 samples, and they came from the United States, Italy and Spain. From T cells, B-cell-depleted T cells, or PBMCs came the material, which was cDNA or gDNA.

The V end was cut by 1 base, the J end by 0 bases, with 10 bases between. CDR3 length equals 15 residues. Looked up from germline, CDR1 is SGHTA and CDR2 is FQGNSA. Original analysis: Amplified reference gene primers provided the basis for estimating nucleated cell counts. Sequencing was performed with immunoSEQ multiplex PCR; in TCRdb, only in-frame clones are kept and a portion is missing. Clone size and V and J calls were adopted from that table, with D and trimming inferred from the DNA. The data show about 260,000 clones, around nine tenths seen once. Seattle cases were enrolled at active infection and followed longitudinally.

The sequencing input was peripheral blood. The receptor was isolated from a woman in her twenties or thirties with COVID-19, enrolled during active disease. V is TRBV7-2 and J is TRBJ2-7; a weak D match, TRBD2 (6 bases). CDR3 sequence reads: CASSLVSGYSYEQYF. The CDR3 DNA sequence: TGTGCCAGCAGCTTAGTAAGCGGGTACTCCTACGAGCAGTACTTC.